A single sample gave rise to the 9 T cell receptor beta chains below, sequenced in a study of blood T cells in healthy people across ages. Alongside a J-beta primer mix, a sample-barcoded 5' primer served in a second PCR lasting about 6 to 11 cycles. TCRdb independently ran MiXCR on the 5' RACE reads; one entry per CDR3 protein. The sample lists approximately 1.5 million distinct CDR3 sequences, 30% to 40% occurring once. Input material: blood. The receptors stem from a woman in her twenties or thirties in good health.

V usage is TRBV5-1 and J usage is TRBJ2-7; TRBD2 agrees at 11 bases. Germline assignment: CDR1 SGHRS and CDR2 YFSETQ. The CDR3 extends over 18 amino acids. J gave up 0 bases and V 0 bases, and 8 bases lay outside the gene matches. The CDR3 sequence: CASSLAPLAGEPSYEQYF. As DNA, the CDR3 is TGCGCCAGCAGCTTGGCCCCACTAGCGGGAGAACCCTCCTACGAGCAGTACTTC. The variable domain in full, with the rest retrieved from reference TRBV5-1 and TRBJ2-7, is KAGVTQTPRYLIKTRGQQVTLSCSPISGHRSVSWYQQTPGQGLQFLFEYFSETQRNKGNFPGRFSGRQFSNSRSEMNVSTLELGDSALYLCASSLAPLAGEPSYEQYFGPGTRLTVT.

This chain joins TRBV7-2 and TRBJ2-1; D is possibly TRBD2 (5 bases). This CDR3 spans 16 amino acids. Trimming stripped 3 bases from V and 1 base from J, with 13 bases between. CDR1 and CDR2 from the germline V gene are SGHTA and FQGNSA. The CDR3 nucleotides read TGTGCCAGCAGCTTTCTGACGGGGATATCCTACAATGAGCAGTTCTTC. It encodes CASSFLTGISYNEQFF.

The sample holds a few counts of this clonotype. V is TRBV12-3 or TRBV12-4 and J is TRBJ1-1, with 9 bases fitting TRBD1. The ends lost 7 bases at V and 5 bases at J; junction bases unmatched: 11. This CDR3 has 15 amino acids. DNA for the CDR3: TGTGCCAGCAATCGCCTGGGACAGGGAAAAACTGAAGCTTTCTTT. Residues: CASNRLGQGKTEAFF.

This clonotype was seen only a few times. V and J are TRBV29-1 and TRBJ1-2; a weak D match, TRBD1 (5 bases). The CDR3 sequence is 15 residues long. V was clipped by 0 bases and J by 8 bases, with 19 bases between them. The germline CDR1 and CDR2 sequences are SQVTM and ANQGSEA. CDR3 in amino acids: CSVEDPGTLLSGYTF. DNA for the CDR3: TGCAGCGTTGAAGACCCCGGGACCCTGCTCTCGGGCTACACCTTC.

To note about this clonotype: Sequence at one end of the junction differs from germline and may be a read error. J is TRBJ1-5 and V is TRBV6-2 or TRBV6-3; a weak D match, TRBD1 (6 bases). CDR3 length: 15 residues. Germline CDR1 reads MNHEY; CDR2 reads SVGEGT. In DNA, the CDR3 is TGTGCCAGCAGTGCCCTTTGGGGGCCCGGTCAGCCCCGGCATTTT. This sequence encodes CASSALWGPGQPRHF.

This clonotype was counted between two and nine times. The chain couples TRBV7-2 to TRBJ1-6, with a weak D call TRBD1 (5 bases). CDR3 length: 16 residues. Germline CDR1 reads SGHTA; CDR2 reads FQGNSA. The V end was cut by 3 bases, the J end by 13 bases, with 22 bases between. Here the CDR3 reads CASSFHQGTELDPLHF. DNA of the CDR3: TGTGCCAGCAGCTTCCACCAAGGGACCGAATTGGACCCCCTCCACTTT.

The chain has TRBV21-1 and TRBJ2-7; the table's D call, TRBD2, was not checked against the DNA. TRBV21-1 is a listed pseudogene. This CDR3 is 20 amino acids long. CDR3 sequence (DNA): TGTGCCAGCAGCAAAGCTCAGGTGCCGGGACTAGCGGGAGGTTTCTACGAGCAGTACTTC. Protein product: CASSKAQVPGLAGGFYEQYF.

This chain links TRBV5-4 with TRBJ2-2; D unresolved. Germline CDR1 reads SGHNT; CDR2 reads YYREEE (reference sequence). The CDR3 is 14 residues long. The ends were cut back, 2 bases at V and 4 bases at J, with 9 bases in the middle. The CDR3 region is CASSFWTGTGELFF. CDR3 sequence (DNA): TGTGCCAGCAGCTTCTGGACGGGCACCGGGGAGCTGTTTTTT.

The J gene is TRBJ2-1, the V gene TRBV5-1; 7 bases are a match to TRBD2. CDR1 is SGHRS and CDR2 is YFSETQ in the germline V gene. The V gene end was trimmed by 0 bases and the J gene end by 1 base; junction bases not matched to a gene: 4. This CDR3 region has 16 residues. Written as DNA, the CDR3 is TGCGCCAGCAGCTTGGATGCCGGGAGGTCCTACAATGAGCAGTTCTTC. It codes for CASSLDAGRSYNEQFF.